This T cell receptor beta chain was documented in a study of beta chain features in type 1 diabetes (dated by TCRdb to between 2017 and 2018). Study-level background: Mean age, gender distribution, total cell number and subset yield were not different between patients and healthy donors. A total of about 110,000,000 sorted cells were examined across all samples, and a strong correlation was observed between cell number per subset and RNA yield. In the study, TCRB repertoires of sorted circulating CD4+ T cell subsets from recently diagnosed type 1 diabetes patients were compared with those of matched healthy donors. Regulatory and stem cell-like memory subsets were obtained from only 8 patients and roughly 8 healthy donors, while naive and central memory subsets were obtained from all 30 or so donors.

Each donor gave one peripheral blood draw, approximately 0.11 L on average, collected into heparinised tubes. A BD FACSAria II and a panel including CD45RO, CCR7, CD25, CD127, CD95 and CD27 were used to sort naive, central memory, regulatory and stem cell-like memory CD4+ T cells. A purity above 98% was achieved for all sorted populations. PBMCs were isolated right away by Lymphoprep density gradient centrifugation and were stained directly, without culture. Samples were stained and sorted in pairs, with one healthy donor and one patient per experiment, so that batch effects were minimized. Comments on this clone: What this receptor recognizes is not known. No base qualities exist here, and no much larger clone lies one base off it.

The entire amount of isolated RNA was reverse transcribed using the High Capacity cDNA Reverse Transcription Kit, so the sequenced TCRB transcripts were expressed ones. Deep immunoSEQ sequencing was performed on naive, central memory and regulatory T cell samples, with an average of roughly 3.3 million total reads per sample. Sorted cells were lysed in RLT buffer, and RNA was extracted using DNase-treated RNeasy Micro or Mini kits according to cell number. Each cell subset was processed separately to prevent cross-contamination, with patient and healthy donor samples processed together. The immunoSEQ multiplex PCR was used to amplify TCRB sequences from cDNA, yielding 87-bp fragments that span the CDR3 region. Sequencing of the amplicons was performed on the Illumina HiSeq platform. Regarding the original processing steps: Synthetic template baselines were used to correct PCR bias computationally, reads within Hamming distance 2 were collapsed, and singletons that could not be merged were discarded. By aligning reads against IMGT, V, D and J genes, CDR3 length, and insertions or deletions at six rearrangement sites were assigned. Within each subset, clonotype counts were normalized to sorted cell number, after which true diversity and Gini coefficients were computed with the tcR R package. The overlap coefficient, calculated on TCRB nucleotide sequences, was used to quantify repertoire sharing. As a proxy for the pre-selection repertoire, out-of-frame TCRB sequences from naive cells were analyzed. TCRdb mirrors the immuneACCESS table, restricted to in-frame sequences. Some clones are absent from its copies; in checked studies, under half trace to an unresolved V gene, and the reason for the others is unknown. The DNA gave D and trimming, while V, J and clone size come from that table. This sample has approximately 600,000 clones in its table, and 9.5% to 15% of those were observed once. The ten largest clonotypes hold approximately 0.11% of the sample.

CDR1 is given as SGHTA and CDR2 as FQGNSA, both from the germline V gene. The CDR3, from cysteine to phenylalanine, totals 15 residues. The only DNA kept is the CDR3, 45 bases in frame from the first base. V and J are trimmed by 5 bases and 2 bases, and the gene matches miss 5 bases of the junction. Findings and caveats that apply to the study as a whole: Naive, central memory and regulatory TCRB repertoires appeared to be more alike among patients than among healthy donors. Sequencing cDNA rather than genomic DNA could over-represent highly expressing activated cells, although activation and CD3 levels did not differ between groups. PCR may preferentially amplify shorter templates, but because patient and control samples were amplified and corrected together, any resulting skew would affect both groups equally. Patients with type 1 diabetes made fewer insertions and deleted more nucleotides at VDJ recombination sites, implying thymic rearrangement abnormalities. Because the HLA sub-analyses included only small numbers of individuals, any influence of HLA type on TCRB rearrangement was left unresolved. In all four CD4+ subsets, TCRB CDR3 length was moderately but significantly shorter in type 1 diabetes patients.

The sequenced sample was naive CD4+ T cells from blood. The sample's cell subset or site label is to be understood as: true naive CD4+ T cells. This TCR derives from a man between 25 and 39 years old with type 1 diabetes. In this chain, TRBV7-2 is recombined with TRBJ2-2; TRBD2 matches 7 bases in the middle. The CDR3 reads as follows: CASSLTSYNTGELFF. The nucleotide sequence is TGTGCCAGCAGCCTGACTAGCTACAACACCGGGGAGCTGTTTTTT.